The 6 T cell receptor beta chains listed next were all sequenced from one sample in a study of cytomegalovirus exposure and HLA in healthy donors. With 60 Vbeta and 13 Jbeta primers, the PCR was carried out. Measured with immunoSEQ multiplex PCR; TCRdb has only the in-frame clones, and not every one. This sample lists around 210,000 clones; its ten largest clones have approximately 1%. Input material: PBMCs. These receptors came from a woman in her twenties or thirties in good health and CMV-seropositive.

The chain has TRBV6-1 and TRBJ1-2, with 7 bases aligning to TRBD1. Per germline, CDR1 MNHNS and CDR2 SASEGT. The CDR3 is 13 residues long. J lost 4 bases, V lost 6 bases, and 5 bases had no gene match. This chain's CDR3 is CASRTGISYGYTF. CDR3 DNA sequence: TGTGCCAGCAGGACAGGGATCAGCTATGGCTACACCTTC.

The V call is TRBV27, the J call TRBJ2-2; weak D call: TRBD2 (5 bases). CDR3 size: 13 residues. The V gene's germline CDR1 is MNHEY and CDR2 SMNVEV (reference sequence). Trimming removed 5 bases at V and 4 bases at J, with 8 bases between. CDR3 bases: TGTGCCAGCAGTCCCCGGGGCACCGGGGAGCTGTTTTTT. This translates into CASSPRGTGELFF.

J is TRBJ2-7 and V is TRBV27; the match to TRBD1 covers 7 bases. The CDR3 contains 16 residues. The germline gives CDR1 MNHEY, CDR2 SMNVEV (reference sequence). V was pared by 2 bases and J by 5 bases, with 12 bases of the junction left unmatched. CDR3 amino acids: CASSLIGTAQGDEQYF. DNA of the CDR3: TGTGCCAGCAGTTTAATAGGGACCGCCCAGGGGGACGAGCAGTACTTC.

V is TRBV30 and J is TRBJ1-1; D is ambiguous. The ends were cut back, 4 bases at V and 1 base at J, with 10 bases in the middle. CDR3 length: 13 amino acids. Germline values: CDR1 GTSNPN, CDR2 SVGIG (reference sequence). CDR3 protein: CAWTVASNTEAFF. Here the CDR3 DNA reads TGTGCCTGGACCGTAGCCTCGAACACTGAAGCTTTCTTT.

The chain joins TRBV4-2 to TRBJ2-1, with D hard to call. Germline V lookup: CDR1 LGHNA, CDR2 YNFKEQ. The V end lost 2 bases, the J end lost 2 bases, and 13 bases lay between the germline ends. This CDR3 contains 16 residues. The CDR3 spells CASSQHPQRTYNEQFF. The CDR3 bases are TGTGCCAGCAGCCAACACCCCCAGAGGACCTACAATGAGCAGTTCTTC.

This chain connects TRBV5-1 to TRBJ2-7, with a possible D match to TRBD2 (6 bases). Trimming left V 5 bases short and J 4 bases short, with 13 bases between. The CDR3 sequence is 13 residues long. Germline loops: CDR1 SGHRS, CDR2 YFSETQ. The DNA for the CDR3 is TGCGCCAGCAGTCGGGGGTTTCGGTACGAGCAGTACTTC. It codes for CASSRGFRYEQYF. The complete variable domain, with remaining parts taken from reference TRBV5-1 and TRBJ2-7, reads KAGVTQTPRYLIKTRGQQVTLSCSPISGHRSVSWYQQTPGQGLQFLFEYFSETQRNKGNFPGRFSGRQFSNSRSEMNVSTLELGDSALYLCASSRGFRYEQYFGPGTRLTVT.